Listed here is a single T cell receptor (beta chain). What it binds is not known. Measured with immunoSEQ multiplex PCR; TCRdb has only the in-frame clones, and not every one. This sample has around 70,000 clones, with 77% found just once. The source of the sample is a study of vaccination effects on CD4 cells after COVID-19. Study summary: They grew a few million PBMC in each well, adding approximately 10 IU/ml IL-2 and 8.5 to 10 ug/ml peptides.

Germline trimming cut 2 bases from V and 1 base from J; bases unmatched to any gene: 4. This CDR3 is 15 amino acids long. Germline V gene sequence: CDR1 SGHVS, CDR2 FQNEAQ. Scientists isolated CD4+ T cells after a roughly ten-day culture period ended. Vaccinated recipients, who were negative for nucleocapsid antibodies, had no history of SARS-CoV-2 infection. In the cultures, half the medium was exchanged for IL-2 medium on days 3 and 7. This chain uses TRBV7-8 with TRBJ1-1, with TRBD1 identical over 7 bases. Sequencing used CD4+ T cells from PBMCs cultured without peptide, obtained before COVID-19 vaccination. The TCR was taken from a human donor who received a COVID-19 vaccine. CDR3 sequence reads: CASSLMTGTNTEAFF. The CDR3 nucleotides read TGTGCCAGCAGCTTAATGACAGGGACGAACACTGAAGCTTTCTTT.